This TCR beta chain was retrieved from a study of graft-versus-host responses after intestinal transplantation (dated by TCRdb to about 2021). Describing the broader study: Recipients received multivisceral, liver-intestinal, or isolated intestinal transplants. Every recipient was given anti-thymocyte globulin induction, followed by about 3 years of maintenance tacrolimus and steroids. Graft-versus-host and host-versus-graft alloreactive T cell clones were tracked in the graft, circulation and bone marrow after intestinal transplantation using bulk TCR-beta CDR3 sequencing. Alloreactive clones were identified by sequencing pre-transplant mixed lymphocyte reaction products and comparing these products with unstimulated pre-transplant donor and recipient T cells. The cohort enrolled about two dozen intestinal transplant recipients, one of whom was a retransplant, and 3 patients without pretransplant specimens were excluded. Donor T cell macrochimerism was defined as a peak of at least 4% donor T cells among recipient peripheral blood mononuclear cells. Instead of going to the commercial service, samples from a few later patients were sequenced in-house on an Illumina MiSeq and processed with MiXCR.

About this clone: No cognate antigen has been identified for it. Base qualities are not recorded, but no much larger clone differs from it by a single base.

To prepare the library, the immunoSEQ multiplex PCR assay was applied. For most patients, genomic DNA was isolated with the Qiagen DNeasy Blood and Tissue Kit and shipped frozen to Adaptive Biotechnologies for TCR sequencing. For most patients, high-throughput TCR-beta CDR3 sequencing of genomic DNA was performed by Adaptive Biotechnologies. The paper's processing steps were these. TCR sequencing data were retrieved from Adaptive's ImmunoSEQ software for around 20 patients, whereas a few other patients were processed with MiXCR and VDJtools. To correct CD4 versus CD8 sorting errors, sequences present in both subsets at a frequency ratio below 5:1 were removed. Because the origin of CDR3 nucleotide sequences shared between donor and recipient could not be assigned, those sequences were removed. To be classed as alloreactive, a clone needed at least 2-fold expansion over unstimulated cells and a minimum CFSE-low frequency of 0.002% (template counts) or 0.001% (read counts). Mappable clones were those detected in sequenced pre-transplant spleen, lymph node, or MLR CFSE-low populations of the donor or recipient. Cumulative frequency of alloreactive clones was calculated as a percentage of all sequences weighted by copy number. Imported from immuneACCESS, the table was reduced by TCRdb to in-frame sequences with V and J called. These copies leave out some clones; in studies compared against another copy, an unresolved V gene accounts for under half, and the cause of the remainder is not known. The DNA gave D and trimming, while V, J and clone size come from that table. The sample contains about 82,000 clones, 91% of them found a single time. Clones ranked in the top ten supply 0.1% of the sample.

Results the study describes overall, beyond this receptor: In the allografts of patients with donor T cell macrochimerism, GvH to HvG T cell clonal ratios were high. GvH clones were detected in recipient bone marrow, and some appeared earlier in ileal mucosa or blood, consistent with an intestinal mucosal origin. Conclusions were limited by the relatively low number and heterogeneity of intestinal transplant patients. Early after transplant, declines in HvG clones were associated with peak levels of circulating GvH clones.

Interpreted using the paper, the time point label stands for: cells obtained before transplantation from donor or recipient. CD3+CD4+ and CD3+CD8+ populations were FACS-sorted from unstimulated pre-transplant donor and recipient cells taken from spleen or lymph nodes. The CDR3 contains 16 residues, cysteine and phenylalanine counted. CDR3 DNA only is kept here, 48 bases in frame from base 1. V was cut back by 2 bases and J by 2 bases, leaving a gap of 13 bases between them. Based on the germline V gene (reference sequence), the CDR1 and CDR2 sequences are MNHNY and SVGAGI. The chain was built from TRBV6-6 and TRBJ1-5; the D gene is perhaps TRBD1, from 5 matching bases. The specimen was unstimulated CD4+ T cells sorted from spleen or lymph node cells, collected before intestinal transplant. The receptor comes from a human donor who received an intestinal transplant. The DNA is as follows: TGTGCCAGCAGTTACAGGCAAGGGGAAGGCAATCAGCCCCAGCATTTT. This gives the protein CASSYRQGEGNQPQHF.